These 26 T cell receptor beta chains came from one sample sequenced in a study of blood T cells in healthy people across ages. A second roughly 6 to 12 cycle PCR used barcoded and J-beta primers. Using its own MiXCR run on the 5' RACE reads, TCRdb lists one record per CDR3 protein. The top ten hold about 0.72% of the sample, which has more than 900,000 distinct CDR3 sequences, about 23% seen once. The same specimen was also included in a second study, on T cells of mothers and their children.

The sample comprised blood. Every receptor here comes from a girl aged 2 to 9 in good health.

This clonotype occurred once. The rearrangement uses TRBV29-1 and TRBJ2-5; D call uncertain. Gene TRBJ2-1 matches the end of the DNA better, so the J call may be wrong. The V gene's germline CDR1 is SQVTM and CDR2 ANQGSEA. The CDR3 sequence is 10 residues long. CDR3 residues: CSVWLGEQFF. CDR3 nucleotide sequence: TGCAGCGTTTGGTTAGGTGAGCAGTTCTTC.

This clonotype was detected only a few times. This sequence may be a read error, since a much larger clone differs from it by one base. The CDR3 sequence: CACSQTSSYEQYF. Here the CDR3 DNA reads TGTGCCTGCAGCCAAACAAGCTCCTACGAGCAGTACTTC. The rearrangement uses TRBV7-8 and TRBJ2-7; D gene ambiguous. CDR3 size: 13 residues. Germline values: CDR1 SGHVS, CDR2 FQNEAQ.

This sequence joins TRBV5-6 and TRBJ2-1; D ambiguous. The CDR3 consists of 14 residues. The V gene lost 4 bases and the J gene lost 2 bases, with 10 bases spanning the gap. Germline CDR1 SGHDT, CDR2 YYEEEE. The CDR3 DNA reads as TGTGCCAGCAGCCCGCAGAAGACCTACAATGAGCAGTTCTTC. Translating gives CASSPQKTYNEQFF.

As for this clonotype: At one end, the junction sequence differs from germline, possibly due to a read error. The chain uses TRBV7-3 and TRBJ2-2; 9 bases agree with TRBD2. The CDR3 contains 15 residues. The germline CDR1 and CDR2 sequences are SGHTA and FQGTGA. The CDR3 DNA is TGTGCCAGCAGCCGCGGGGGGGCGAACACCGGGGAGCTGCTTTTT. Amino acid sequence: CASSRGGANTGELLF.

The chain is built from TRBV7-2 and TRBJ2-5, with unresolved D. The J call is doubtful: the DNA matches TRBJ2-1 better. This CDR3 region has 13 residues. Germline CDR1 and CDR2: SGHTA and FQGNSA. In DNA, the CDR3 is TGTGCCAGCAGCTTCCTCCCGTCGGGCGAGCAGTTCTTC. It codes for CASSFLPSGEQFF.

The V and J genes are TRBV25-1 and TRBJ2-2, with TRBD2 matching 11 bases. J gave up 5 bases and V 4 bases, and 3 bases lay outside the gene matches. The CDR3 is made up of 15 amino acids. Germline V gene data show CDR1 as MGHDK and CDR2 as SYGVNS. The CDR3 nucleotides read TGTGCCAGCAGTGTAGCGGGGGGGAGGACCGGGGAGCTGTTTTTT. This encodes CASSVAGGRTGELFF.

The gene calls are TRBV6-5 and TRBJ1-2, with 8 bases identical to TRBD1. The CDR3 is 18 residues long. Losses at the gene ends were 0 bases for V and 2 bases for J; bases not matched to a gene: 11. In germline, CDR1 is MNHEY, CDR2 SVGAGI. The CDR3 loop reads CASSYSGIATGDNYGYTF. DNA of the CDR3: TGTGCCAGCAGTTACTCGGGAATCGCGACAGGGGACAACTATGGCTACACCTTC.

CDR3 DNA sequence: TGTGCCAGCAGCACTTGGGCAGGGGGGGGCCCAGATACGCAGTATTTT. Its protein product is CASSTWAGGGPDTQYF. This chain uses TRBV11-3 with TRBJ2-3; D assignment may be TRBD1 or TRBD2 (7 bases each). The CDR3 has 16 amino acids. Trimming left V 5 bases short and J 4 bases short, with 19 bases between. CDR1 SGHNT and CDR2 YENEEA come from the germline V gene.

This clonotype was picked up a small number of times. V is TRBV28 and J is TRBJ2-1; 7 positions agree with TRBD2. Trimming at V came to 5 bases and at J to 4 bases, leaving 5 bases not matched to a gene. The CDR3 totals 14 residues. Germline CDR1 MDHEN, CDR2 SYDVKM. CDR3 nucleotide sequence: TGTGCCAGCAGTCCCTCTAGCGGATACAATGAGCAGTTCTTC. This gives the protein CASSPSSGYNEQFF. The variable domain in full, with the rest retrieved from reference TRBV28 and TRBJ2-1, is DVKVTQSSRYLVKRTGEKVFLECVQDMDHENMFWYRQDPGLGLRLIYFSYDVKMKEKGDIPEGYSVSREKKERFSLILESASTNQTSMYLCASSPSSGYNEQFFGPGTRLTVL.

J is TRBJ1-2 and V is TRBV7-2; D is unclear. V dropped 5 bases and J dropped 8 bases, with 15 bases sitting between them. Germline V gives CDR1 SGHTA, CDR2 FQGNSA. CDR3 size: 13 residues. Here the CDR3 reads CASSPFTDAGYTF. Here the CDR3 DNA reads TGTGCCAGCAGCCCGTTCACCGACGCGGGCTACACCTTC. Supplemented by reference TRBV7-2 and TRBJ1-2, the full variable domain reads GAGVSQSPSNKVTEKGKDVELRCDPISGHTALYWYRQSLGQGLEFLIYFQGNSAPDKSGLPSDRFSAERTGGSVSTLTIQRTQQEDSAVYLCASSPFTDAGYTFGSGTRLTVV.

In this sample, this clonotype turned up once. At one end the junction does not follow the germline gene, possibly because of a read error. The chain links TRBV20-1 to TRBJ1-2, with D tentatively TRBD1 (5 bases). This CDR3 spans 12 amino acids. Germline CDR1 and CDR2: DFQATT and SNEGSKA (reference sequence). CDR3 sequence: CSARDSGRVYAF. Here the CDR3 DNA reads TGCAGTGCTAGAGACTCGGGCAGGGTCTACGCCTTC.

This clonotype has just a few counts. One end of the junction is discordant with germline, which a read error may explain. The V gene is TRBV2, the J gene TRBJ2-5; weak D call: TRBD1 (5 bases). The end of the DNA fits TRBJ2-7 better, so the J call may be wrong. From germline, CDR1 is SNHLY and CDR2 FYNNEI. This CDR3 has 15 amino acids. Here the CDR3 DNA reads TGTGCCGGCAGCCCACTTAGGGGATCCTCCTACGAGCAGTACTTC. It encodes CAGSPLRGSSYEQYF.

CDR3 DNA: TGTGCCAGCAGTCATTGGGGAGGAGCAGATACGCAGTATTTT. This encodes CASSHWGGADTQYF. V and J are TRBV12-3 or TRBV12-4 and TRBJ2-3, with D maybe TRBD2 (6 bases). V gave up 5 bases and J gave up 4 bases, with 13 bases separating them. The CDR3 length is 14 residues.

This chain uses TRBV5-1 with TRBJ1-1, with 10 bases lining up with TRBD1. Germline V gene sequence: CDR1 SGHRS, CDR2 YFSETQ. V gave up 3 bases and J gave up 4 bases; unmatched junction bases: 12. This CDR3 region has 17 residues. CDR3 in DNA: TGCGCCAGCAGCTCCCTCGGGACAGGGGTTCGGGGCACTGAAGCTTTCTTT. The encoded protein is CASSSLGTGVRGTEAFF.

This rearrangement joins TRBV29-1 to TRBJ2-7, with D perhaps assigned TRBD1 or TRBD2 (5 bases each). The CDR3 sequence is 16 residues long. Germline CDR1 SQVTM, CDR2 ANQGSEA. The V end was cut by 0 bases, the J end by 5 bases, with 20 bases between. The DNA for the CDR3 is TGCAGCGTTGAAGATGGATCGGGGCAGGGAATCGACGAGCAGTACTTC. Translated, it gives CSVEDGSGQGIDEQYF.

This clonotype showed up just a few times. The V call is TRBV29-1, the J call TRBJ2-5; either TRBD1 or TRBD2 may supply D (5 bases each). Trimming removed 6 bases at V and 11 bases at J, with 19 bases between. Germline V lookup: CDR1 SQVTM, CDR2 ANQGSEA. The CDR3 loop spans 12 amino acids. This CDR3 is CSVGRILGEQYF. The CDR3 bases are TGCAGCGTGGGACGGATTCTCGGGGAGCAGTACTTC.

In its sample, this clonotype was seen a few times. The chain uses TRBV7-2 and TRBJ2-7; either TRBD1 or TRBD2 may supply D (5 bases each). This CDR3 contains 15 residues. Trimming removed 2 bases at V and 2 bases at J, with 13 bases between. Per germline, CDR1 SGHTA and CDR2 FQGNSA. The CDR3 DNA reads TGTGCCAGCAGCTTAATATACGGGGCTACCTACGAGCAGTACTTC. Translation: CASSLIYGATYEQYF.

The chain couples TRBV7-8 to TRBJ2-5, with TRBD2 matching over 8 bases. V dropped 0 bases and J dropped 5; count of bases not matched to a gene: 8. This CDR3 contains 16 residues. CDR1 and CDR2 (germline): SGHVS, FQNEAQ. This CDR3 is CASSLATSAGRETQYF. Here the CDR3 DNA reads TGTGCCAGCAGCTTAGCGACTAGCGCGGGGCGGGAGACCCAGTACTTC.

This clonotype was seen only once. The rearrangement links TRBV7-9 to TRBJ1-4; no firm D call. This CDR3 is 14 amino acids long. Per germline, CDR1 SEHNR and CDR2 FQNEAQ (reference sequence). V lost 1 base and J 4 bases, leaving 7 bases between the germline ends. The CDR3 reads CASSLEGINEKLFF. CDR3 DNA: TGTGCCAGCAGCTTAGAGGGAATTAATGAAAAACTGTTTTTT.

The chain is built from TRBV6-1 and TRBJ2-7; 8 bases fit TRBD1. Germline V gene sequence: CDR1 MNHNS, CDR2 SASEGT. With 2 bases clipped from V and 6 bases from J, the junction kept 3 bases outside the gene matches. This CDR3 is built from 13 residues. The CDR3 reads CASSEMTGAEQYF. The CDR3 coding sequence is TGTGCCAGCAGTGAAATGACAGGGGCCGAGCAGTACTTC.

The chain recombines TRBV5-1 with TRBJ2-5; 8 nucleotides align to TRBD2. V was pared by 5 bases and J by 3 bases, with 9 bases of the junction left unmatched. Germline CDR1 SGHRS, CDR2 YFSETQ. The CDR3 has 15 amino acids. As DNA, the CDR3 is TGCGCCAGCAGACCATCCGGGACTAGTAAAGAGACCCAGTACTTC. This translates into CASRPSGTSKETQYF.

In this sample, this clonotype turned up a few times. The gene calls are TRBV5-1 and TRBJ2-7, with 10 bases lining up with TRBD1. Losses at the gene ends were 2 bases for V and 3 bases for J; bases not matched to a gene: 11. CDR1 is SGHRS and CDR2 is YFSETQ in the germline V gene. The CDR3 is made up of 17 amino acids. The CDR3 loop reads CASSFDEVRDRGYEQYF. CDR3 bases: TGCGCCAGCAGCTTTGACGAAGTAAGGGACAGGGGCTACGAGCAGTACTTC.

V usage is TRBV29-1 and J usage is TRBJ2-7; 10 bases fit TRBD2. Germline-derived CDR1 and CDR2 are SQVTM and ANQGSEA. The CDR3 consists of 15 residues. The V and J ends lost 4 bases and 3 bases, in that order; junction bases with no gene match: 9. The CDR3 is CSVVGASGSVYEQYF. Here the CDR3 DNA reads TGCAGCGTTGTCGGGGCTAGCGGGAGTGTCTACGAGCAGTACTTC.

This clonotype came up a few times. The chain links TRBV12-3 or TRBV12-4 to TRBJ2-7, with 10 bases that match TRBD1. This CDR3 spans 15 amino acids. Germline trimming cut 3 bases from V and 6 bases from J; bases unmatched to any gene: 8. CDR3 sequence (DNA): TGTGCCAGCAGTTTCCTCCGGGACAGGGGAAGCGAGCAGTACTTC. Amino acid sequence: CASSFLRDRGSEQYF.

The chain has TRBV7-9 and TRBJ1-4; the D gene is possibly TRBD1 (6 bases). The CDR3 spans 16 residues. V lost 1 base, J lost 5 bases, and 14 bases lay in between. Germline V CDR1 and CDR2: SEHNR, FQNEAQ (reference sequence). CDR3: CASSLGPQGRNEKLFF. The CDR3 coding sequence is TGTGCCAGCAGCTTAGGCCCTCAGGGGCGGAATGAAAAACTGTTTTTT.

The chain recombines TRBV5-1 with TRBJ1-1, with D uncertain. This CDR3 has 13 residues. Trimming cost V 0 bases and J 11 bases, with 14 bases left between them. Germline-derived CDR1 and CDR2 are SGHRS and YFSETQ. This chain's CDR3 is CASSLEASMSAFF. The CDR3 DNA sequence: TGCGCCAGCAGCTTGGAGGCCTCCATGAGCGCTTTCTTT.